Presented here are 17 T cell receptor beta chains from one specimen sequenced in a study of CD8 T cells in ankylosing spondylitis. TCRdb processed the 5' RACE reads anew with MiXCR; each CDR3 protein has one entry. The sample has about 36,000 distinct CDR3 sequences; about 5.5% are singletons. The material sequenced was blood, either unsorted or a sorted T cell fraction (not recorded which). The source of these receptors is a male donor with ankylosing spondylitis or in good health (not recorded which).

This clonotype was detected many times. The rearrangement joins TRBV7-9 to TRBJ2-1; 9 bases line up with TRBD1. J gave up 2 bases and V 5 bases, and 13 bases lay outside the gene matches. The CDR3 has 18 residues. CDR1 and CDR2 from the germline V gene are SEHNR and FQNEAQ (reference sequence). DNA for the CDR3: TGTGCCAGCAGCCCGAGGGGCCCGGGACAGGGCGCCTACAATGAGCAGTTCTTC. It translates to CASSPRGPGQGAYNEQFF.

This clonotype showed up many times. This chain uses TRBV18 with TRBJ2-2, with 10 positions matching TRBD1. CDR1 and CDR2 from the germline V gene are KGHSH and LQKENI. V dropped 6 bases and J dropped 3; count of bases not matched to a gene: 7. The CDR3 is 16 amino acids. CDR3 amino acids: CASSTTGQGHTGELFF. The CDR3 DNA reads TGTGCCAGCTCTACCACGGGACAGGGGCACACCGGGGAGCTGTTTTTT.

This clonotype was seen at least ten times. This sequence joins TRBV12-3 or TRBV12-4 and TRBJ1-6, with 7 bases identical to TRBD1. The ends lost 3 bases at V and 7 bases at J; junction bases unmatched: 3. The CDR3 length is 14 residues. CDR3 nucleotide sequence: TGTGCCAGCAGTTTGGGGACAGCCAATTCACCCCTCCACTTT. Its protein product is CASSLGTANSPLHF.

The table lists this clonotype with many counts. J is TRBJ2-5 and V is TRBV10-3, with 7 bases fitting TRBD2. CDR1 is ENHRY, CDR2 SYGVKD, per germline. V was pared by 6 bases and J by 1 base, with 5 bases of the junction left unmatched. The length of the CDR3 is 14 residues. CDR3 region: CAIRLGLSQETQYF. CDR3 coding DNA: TGTGCCATCAGATTGGGACTATCCCAAGAGACCCAGTACTTC.

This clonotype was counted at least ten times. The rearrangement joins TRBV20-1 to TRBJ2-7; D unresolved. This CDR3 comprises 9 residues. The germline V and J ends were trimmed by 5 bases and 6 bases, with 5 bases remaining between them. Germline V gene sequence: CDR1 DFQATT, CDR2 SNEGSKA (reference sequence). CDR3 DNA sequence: TGCAGTGCTGGGTTCGAGCAGTACTTC. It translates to CSAGFEQYF.

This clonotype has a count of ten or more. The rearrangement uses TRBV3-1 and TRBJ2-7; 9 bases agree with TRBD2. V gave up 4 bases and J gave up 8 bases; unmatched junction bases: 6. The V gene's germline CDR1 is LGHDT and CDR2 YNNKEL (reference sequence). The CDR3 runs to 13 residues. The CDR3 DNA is TGTGCCAGCAGCCGTGCGGGAGGGTTTCAGCAGTACTTC. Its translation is CASSRAGGFQQYF.

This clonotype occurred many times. CDR3 loop: CSAGEGARLNTEAFF. The DNA for the CDR3 is TGCAGTGCTGGTGAGGGGGCGAGGTTGAACACTGAAGCTTTCTTT. The chain employs TRBV20-1 and TRBJ1-1; 7 bases fit TRBD1. After removal of 5 bases from V and 0 bases from J, the junction contained 9 bases not matched to a gene. Germline assignment: CDR1 DFQATT and CDR2 SNEGSKA (reference sequence). The CDR3 length is 15 residues.

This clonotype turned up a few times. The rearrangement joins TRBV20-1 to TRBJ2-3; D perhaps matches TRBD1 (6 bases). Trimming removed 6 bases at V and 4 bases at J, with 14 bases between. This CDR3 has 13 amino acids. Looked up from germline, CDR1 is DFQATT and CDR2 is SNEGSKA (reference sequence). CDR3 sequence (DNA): TGCAGTGCCCCAGAGCAGGGGCCAGATACGCAGTATTTT. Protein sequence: CSAPEQGPDTQYF.

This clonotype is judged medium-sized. CDR3 sequence: CASSQGTGGADTQYF. The CDR3 DNA reads as TGCGCCAGCAGCCAAGGGACAGGGGGCGCAGATACGCAGTATTTT. This rearrangement joins TRBV4-3 to TRBJ2-3; 11 bases align to TRBD1. Germline trimming cut 1 base from V and 4 bases from J; bases unmatched to any gene: 1. The germline V gene has CDR1 LGHNA and CDR2 YSLEER. The CDR3 loop spans 15 amino acids.

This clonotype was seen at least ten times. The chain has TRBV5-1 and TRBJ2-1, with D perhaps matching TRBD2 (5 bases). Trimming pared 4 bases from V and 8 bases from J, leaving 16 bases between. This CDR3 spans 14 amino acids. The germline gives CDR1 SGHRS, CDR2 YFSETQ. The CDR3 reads CASSALLAEDEQFF. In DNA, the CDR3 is TGCGCCAGCAGCGCGCTGCTAGCAGAGGATGAGCAGTTCTTC.

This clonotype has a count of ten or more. The CDR3 loop is CASSDTTPTDTQYF. The CDR3 DNA follows: TGTGCCAGCAGCGATACCACTCCGACAGATACGCAGTATTTT. The rearrangement links TRBV6-2 or TRBV6-3 to TRBJ2-3; no firm D call. CDR1 MNHEY and CDR2 SVGEGT come from the germline V gene. This CDR3 is 14 amino acids long. Trimming took 6 bases from V and 3 from J, leaving 13 bases between them.

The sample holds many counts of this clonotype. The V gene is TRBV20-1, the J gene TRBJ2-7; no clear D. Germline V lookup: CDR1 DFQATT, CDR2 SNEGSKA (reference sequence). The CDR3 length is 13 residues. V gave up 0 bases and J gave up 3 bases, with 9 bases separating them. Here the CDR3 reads CSARDPTGYEQYF. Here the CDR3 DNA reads TGCAGTGCTAGAGACCCGACTGGCTACGAGCAGTACTTC.

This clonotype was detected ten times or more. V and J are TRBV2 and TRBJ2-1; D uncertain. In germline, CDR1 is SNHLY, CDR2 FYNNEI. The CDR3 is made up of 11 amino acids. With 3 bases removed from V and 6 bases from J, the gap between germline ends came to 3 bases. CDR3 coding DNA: TGTGCCAGCAGTGATTTCAATGAGCAGTTCTTC. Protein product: CASSDFNEQFF.

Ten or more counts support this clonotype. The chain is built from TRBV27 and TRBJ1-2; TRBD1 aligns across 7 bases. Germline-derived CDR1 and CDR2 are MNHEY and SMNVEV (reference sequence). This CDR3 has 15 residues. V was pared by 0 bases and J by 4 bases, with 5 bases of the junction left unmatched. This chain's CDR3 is CASSLSRGQTYGYTF. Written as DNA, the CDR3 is TGTGCCAGCAGTTTATCTAGGGGGCAAACCTATGGCTACACCTTC.

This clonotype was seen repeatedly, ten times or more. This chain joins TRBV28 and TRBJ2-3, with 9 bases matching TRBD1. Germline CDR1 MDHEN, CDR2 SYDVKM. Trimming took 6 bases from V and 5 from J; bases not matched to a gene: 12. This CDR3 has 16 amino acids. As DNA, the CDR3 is TGTGCCAGCAGCTCCACAGGGGGCTCCCCCAGAGATACGCAGTATTTT. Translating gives CASSSTGGSPRDTQYF. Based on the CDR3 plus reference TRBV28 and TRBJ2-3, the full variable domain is DVKVTQSSRYLVKRTGEKVFLECVQDMDHENMFWYRQDPGLGLRLIYFSYDVKMKEKGDIPEGYSVSREKKERFSLILESASTNQTSMYLCASSSTGGSPRDTQYFGPGTRLTVL.

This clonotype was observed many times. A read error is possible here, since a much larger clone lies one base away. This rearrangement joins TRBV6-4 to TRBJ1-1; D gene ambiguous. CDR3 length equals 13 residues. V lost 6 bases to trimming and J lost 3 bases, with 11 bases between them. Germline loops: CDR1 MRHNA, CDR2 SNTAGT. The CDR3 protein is CASSLEEDTEAFF. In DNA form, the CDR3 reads TGTGCCAGCAGCTTAGAGGAGGACACTGAAGCTTTCTTT.

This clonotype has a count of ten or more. The CDR3 bases are TGCAGCGTTGGTCGCGGGCACACAGATACGCAGTATTTT. Residues: CSVGRGHTDTQYF. The chain uses TRBV29-1 and TRBJ2-3, with D perhaps matching TRBD2 (5 bases). CDR1 and CDR2 (germline): SQVTM, ANQGSEA. This CDR3 region has 13 residues. The ends were cut back, 4 bases at V and 2 bases at J, with 10 bases in the middle.